This T cell receptor beta chain was identified during a study of blood T cell repertoires in COVID-19. Generated by immunoSEQ multiplex PCR, the TCRdb table keeps only in-frame clones and is missing some. Found here are approximately 150,000 clones, 87% of them singletons; the top ten hold 4%. Remarks on this clone: The junction does not match germline at one end; this may be a read error.

Germline CDR1 and CDR2: SGDLS and YYNGEE. CDR3 length: 13 residues. Participant ages covered about 18 to 95 years across around 22 US areas. The TCR was taken from a woman in her thirties or forties who had been exposed to COVID-19. This chain uses TRBV9 with TRBJ2-7; the D gene is possibly TRBD1 (6 bases). The source material was PBMCs or T cells enriched from blood (not recorded which). CDR3 sequence reads: CASSARGYGLRTF. The CDR3 region has the DNA TGTGCCAGCAGCGCGAGGGGGTACGGACTTCGAACCTTC.